The clone carrying this T cell receptor (beta chain) was seen once. The V segment lost 0 bases and the J segment 0 bases; nucleotides outside the gene matches: 4. This CDR3 has 17 amino acids. Germline-derived CDR1 and CDR2 are WNHNN and SYGVQD (reference sequence). These data originate in a study of control samples from healthy donors and cancer patients. Profiled with immunoSEQ multiplex PCR; TCRdb holds only in-frame clones, not every one. Of about 130,000 clones detected, 80% to 95% appear once; the ten largest clones hold 2% to 3%. The TCR comes from a man younger than 30 in good health. This sequence joins TRBV10-1 and TRBJ2-3, with 9 bases matching TRBD2. The material sequenced was blood. The CDR3 DNA is TGCGCCAGCAGTGAGTCCCTAGCGGGAACTAGCACAGATACGCAGTATTTT. Its translation is CASSESLAGTSTDTQYF.